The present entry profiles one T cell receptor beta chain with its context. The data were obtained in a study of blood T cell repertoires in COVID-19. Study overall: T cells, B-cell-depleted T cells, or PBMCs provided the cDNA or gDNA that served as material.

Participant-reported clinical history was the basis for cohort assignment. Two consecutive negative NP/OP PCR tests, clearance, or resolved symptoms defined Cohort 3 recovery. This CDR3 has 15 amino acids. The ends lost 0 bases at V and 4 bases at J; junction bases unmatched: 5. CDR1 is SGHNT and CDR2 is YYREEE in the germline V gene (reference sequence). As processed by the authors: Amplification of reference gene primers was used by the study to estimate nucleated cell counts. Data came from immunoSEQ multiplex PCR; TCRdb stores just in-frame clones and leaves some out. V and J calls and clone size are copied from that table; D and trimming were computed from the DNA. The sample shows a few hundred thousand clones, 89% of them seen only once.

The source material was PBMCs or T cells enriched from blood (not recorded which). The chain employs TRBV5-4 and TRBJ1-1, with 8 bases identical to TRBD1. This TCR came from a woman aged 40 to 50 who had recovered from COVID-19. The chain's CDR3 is CASSLGRTGSTEAFF. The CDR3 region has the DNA TGTGCCAGCAGCTTGGGCAGGACAGGGAGCACTGAAGCTTTCTTT.